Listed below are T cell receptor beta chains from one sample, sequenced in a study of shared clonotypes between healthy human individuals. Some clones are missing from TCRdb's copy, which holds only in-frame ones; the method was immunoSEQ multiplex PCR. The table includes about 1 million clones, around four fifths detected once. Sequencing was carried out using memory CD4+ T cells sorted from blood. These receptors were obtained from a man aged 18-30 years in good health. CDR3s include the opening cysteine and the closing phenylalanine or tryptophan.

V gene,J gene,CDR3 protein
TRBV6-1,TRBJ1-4,CASSELWGGTEKLFF
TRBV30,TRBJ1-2,CAWSSGVYYGYTF
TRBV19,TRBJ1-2,CASTPPIDRGYGYTF
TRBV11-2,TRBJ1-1,CASSLDPGQRLEAFF
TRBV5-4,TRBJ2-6,CASSFFIGANVLTF
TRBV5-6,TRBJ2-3,CASRWAGPITDTQYF
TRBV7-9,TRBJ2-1,CASSPPRLLAGHLNEQFF
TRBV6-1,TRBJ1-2,CASFGQGAVYGYTF
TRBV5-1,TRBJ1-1,CASRMTENTEAFF
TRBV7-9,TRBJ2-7,CASSLGQGYGIEQYF
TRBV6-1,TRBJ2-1,CASSEYIGEQFF
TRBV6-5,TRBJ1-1,CASSYSSTGNTEAFF
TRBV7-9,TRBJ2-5,CASSLGQRGQETQYF
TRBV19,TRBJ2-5,CASSISGLAGETQYF
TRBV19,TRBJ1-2,CASSIGSNYGYTF
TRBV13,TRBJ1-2,CASRFIHRDAVRDGYTF
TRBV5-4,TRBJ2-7,CASSLGGPYEQYF
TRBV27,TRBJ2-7,CASSTDRLSYEQYF
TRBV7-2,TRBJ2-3,CASSLNRGGDTQYF
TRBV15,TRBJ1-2,CATSRDWDSPYGYTF
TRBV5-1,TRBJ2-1,CASSLLGAGGNNEQFF
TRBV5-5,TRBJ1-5,CASSENRGNQPQHF
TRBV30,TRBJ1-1,CAWSRHPAGTGGKPEAFF
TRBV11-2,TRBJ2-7,CASSLGGGQGEQYF
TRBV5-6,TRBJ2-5,CAVRGETQYF
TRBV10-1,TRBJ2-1,CASSDRVTGWDEQFF
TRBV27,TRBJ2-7,CASSLPGSYEQYF
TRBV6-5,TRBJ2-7,CASSLARGDYEQYF
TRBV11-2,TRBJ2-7,CASSRNPGQGEEQYF
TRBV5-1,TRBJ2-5,CASSLEPSGRIGETQYF
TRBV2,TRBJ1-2,CASRAGQGDYGYTF
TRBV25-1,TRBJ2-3,CASSGLGHTDTQYF
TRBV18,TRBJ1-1,CASSRQGAANTEAFF
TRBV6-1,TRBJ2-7,CASRGTGVLEQYF
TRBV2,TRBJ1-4,CASRGTLATNEKLFF
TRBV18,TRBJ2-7,CASSPTTGGAYEQYF
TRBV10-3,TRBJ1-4,CAIRAGTGREKLFF
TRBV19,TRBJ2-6,CASSDLASGANVLTF
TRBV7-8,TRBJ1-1,CASSQRDLNTEAFF
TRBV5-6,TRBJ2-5,CASSSLSGGRETQHF
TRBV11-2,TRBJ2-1,CASSFTTGTYNEQFF
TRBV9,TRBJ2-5,CASSASTGPQETQYF
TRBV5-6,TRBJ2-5,CASSPRTGRETQYF
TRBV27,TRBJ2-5,CASSLGGVGQETQYF
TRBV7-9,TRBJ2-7,CASSKGSWGSYEQYF
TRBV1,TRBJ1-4,CTSSQEEGSANEKLFF
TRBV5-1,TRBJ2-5,CASSLQGIQETQYF
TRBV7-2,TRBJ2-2,CASSYKRGETGELFF
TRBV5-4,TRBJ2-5,CASSLLAGKETQYF
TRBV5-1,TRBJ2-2,CASRERGLAGELFF